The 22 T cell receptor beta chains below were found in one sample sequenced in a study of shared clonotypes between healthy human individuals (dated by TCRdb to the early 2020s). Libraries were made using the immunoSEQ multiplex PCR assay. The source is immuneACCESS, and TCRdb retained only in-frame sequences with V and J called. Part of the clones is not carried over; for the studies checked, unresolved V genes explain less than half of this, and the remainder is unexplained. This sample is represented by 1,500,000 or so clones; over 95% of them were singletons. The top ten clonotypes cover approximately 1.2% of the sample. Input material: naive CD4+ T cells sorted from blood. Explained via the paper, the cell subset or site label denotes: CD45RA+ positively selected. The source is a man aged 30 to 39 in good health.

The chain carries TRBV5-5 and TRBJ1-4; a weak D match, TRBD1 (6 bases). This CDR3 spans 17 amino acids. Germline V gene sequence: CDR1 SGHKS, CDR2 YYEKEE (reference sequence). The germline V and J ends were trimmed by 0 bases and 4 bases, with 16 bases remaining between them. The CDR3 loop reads CASSLVGQGPVNEKLFF. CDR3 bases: TGTGCCAGCAGCTTGGTGGGACAAGGTCCAGTTAATGAAAAACTGTTTTTT.

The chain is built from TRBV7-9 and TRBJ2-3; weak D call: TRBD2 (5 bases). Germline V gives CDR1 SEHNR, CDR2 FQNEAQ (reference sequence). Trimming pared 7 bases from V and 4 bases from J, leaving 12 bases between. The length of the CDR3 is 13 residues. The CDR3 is CASNIARADTQYF. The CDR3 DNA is TGTGCCAGCAATATTGCGAGGGCAGATACGCAGTATTTT.

The chain's CDR3 is CASSFGQGGELFF. DNA for the CDR3: TGTGCCAGCAGTTTTGGGCAGGGGGGGGAACTGTTTTTT. V usage is TRBV27 and J usage is TRBJ1-4, with TRBD1 matching over 7 bases. Germline V CDR1 and CDR2: MNHEY, SMNVEV (reference sequence). The J segment lost 12 bases and the V segment lost 3 bases, leaving 7 bases of the junction unmatched. This CDR3 contains 13 residues.

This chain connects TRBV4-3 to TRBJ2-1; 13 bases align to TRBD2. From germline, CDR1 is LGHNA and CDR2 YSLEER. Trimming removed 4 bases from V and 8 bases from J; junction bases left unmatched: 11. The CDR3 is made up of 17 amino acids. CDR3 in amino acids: CASSRGRTSGSFDEQFF. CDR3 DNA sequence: TGCGCCAGCAGCCGAGGGAGGACTAGCGGGAGTTTCGATGAGCAGTTCTTC.

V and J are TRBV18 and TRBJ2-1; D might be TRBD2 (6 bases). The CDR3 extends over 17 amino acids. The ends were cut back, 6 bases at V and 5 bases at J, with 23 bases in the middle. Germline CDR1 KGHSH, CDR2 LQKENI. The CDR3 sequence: CASSAMRGTVVNNEQFF. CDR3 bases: TGTGCCAGCTCGGCTATGCGCGGGACCGTAGTAAACAATGAGCAGTTCTTC.

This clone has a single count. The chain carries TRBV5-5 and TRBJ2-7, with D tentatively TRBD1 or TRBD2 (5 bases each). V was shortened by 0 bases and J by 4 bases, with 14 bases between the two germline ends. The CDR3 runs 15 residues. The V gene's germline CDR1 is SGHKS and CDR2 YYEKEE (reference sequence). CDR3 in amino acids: CASSLGQPSRYEQYF. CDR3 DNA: TGTGCCAGCAGCTTGGGACAGCCTAGCCGATACGAGCAGTACTTC. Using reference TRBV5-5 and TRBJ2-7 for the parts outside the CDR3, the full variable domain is DAGVTQSPTHLIKTRGQQVTLRCSPISGHKSVSWYQQVLGQGPQFIFQYYEKEERGRGNFPDRFSARQFPNYSSELNVNALLLGDSALYLCASSLGQPSRYEQYFGPGTRLTVT.

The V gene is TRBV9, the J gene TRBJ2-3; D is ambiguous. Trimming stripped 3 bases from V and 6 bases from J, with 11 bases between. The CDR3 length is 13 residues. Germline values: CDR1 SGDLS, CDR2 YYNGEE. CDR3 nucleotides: TGTGCCAGCAGCGGGCCGCTTTTGGATACGCAGTATTTT. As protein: CASSGPLLDTQYF.

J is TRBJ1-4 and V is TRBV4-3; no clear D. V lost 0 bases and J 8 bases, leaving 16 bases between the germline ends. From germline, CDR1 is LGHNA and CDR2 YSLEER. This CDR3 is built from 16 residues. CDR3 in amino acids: CASSQDRLGGAEKLFF. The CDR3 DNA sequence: TGCGCCAGCAGCCAAGATCGCCTTGGAGGTGCGGAAAAACTGTTTTTT.

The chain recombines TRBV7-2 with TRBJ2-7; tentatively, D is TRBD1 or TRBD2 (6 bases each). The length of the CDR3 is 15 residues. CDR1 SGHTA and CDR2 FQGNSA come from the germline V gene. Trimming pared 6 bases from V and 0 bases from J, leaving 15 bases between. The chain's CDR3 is CASSPGWGASYEQYF. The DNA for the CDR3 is TGTGCCAGCAGTCCCGGGTGGGGGGCCTCCTACGAGCAGTACTTC.

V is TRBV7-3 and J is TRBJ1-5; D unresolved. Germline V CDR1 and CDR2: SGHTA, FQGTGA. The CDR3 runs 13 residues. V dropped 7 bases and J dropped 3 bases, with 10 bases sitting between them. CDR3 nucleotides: TGTGCCAGCATGCGGGGATACAATCAGCCCCAGCATTTT. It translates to CASMRGYNQPQHF.

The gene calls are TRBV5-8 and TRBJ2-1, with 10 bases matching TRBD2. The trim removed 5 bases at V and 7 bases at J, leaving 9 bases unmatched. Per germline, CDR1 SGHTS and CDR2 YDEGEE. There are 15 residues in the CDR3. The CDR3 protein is CASRPGLADTNEQFF. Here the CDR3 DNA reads TGTGCCAGCAGACCAGGACTAGCGGATACAAATGAGCAGTTCTTC.

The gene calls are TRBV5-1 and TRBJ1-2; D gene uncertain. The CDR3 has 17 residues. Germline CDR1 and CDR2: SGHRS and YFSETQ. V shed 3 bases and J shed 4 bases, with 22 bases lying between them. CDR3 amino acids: CASSSSSGSDLGYGYTF. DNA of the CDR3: TGCGCCAGCAGCTCCTCAAGTGGGTCCGACCTAGGCTATGGCTACACCTTC.

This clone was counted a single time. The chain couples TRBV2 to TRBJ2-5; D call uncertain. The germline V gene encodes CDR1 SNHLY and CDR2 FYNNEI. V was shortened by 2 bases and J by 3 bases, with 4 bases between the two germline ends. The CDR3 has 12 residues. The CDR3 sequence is CASSETKETQYF. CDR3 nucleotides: TGTGCCAGCAGTGAAACCAAAGAGACCCAGTACTTC. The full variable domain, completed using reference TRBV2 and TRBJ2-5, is EPEVTQTPSHQVTQMGQEVILRCVPISNHLYFYWYRQILGQKVEFLVSFYNNEISEKSEIFDDQFSVERPDGSNFTLKIRSTKLEDSAMYFCASSETKETQYFGPGTRLLVL.

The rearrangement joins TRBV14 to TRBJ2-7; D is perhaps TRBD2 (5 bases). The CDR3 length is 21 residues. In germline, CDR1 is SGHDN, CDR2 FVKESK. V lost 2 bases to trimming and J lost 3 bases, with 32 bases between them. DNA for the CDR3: TGTGCCAGCAGCCAAAGTCGGTTCGGAGCGGACGACTTATTCCCCCACTACGAGCAGTACTTC. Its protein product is CASSQSRFGADDLFPHYEQYF.

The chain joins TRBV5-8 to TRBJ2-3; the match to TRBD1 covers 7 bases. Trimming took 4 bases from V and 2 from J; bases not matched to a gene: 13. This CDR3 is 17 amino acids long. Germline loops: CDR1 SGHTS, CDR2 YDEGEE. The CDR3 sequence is CASSGSTGLGVTDTQYF. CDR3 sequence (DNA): TGTGCCAGCAGCGGATCGACAGGGTTGGGCGTCACAGATACGCAGTATTTT.

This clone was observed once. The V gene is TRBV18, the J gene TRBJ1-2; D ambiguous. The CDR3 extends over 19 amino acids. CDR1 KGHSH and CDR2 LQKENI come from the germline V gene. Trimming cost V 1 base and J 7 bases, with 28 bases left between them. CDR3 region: CASSPRFSSEATTLGGYTF. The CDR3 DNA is TGTGCCAGCTCACCACGATTTAGTTCGGAGGCAACAACCTTGGGTGGCTACACCTTC.

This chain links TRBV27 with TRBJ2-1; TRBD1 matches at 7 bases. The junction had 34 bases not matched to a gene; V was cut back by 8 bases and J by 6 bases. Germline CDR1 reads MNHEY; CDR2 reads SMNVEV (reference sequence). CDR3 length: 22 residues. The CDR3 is CASRRQGSATSLKGKRLNEQFF. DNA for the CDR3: TGTGCCAGCCGCAGACAGGGTAGCGCCACTTCTCTCAAAGGGAAGCGACTCAATGAGCAGTTCTTC.

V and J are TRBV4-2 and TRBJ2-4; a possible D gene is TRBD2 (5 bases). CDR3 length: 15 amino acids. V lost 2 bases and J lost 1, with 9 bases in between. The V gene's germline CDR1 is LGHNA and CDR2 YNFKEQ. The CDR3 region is CASSQTGEAKNIQYF. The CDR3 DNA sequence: TGTGCCAGCAGCCAAACCGGGGAGGCCAAAAACATTCAGTACTTC.

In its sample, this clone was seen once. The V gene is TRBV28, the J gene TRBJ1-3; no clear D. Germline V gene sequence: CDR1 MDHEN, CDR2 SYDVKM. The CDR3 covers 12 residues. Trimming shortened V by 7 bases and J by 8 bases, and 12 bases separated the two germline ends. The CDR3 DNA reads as TGTGCCAGCAACGGGTCGGGTGACACCATATATTTT. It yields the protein CASNGSGDTIYF.

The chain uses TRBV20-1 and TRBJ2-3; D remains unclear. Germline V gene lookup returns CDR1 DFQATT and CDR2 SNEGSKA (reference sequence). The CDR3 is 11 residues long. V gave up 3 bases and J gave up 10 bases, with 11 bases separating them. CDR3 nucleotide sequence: TGCAGTGCTAGCTTCCGGTTGGCGCAGTATTTT. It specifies CSASFRLAQYF.

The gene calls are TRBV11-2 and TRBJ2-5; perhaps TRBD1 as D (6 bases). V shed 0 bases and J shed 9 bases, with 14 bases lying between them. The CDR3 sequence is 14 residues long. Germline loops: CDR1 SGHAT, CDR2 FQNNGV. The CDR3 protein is CASSLDGTSRPQYF. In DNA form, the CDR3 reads TGTGCCAGCAGCTTAGATGGGACATCCCGCCCCCAGTACTTC.

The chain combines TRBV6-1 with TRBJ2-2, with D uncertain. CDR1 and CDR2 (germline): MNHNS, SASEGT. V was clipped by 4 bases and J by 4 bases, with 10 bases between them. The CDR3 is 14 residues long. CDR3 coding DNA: TGTGCCAGCAGTGCGGGTCGAGCCACCGGGGAGCTGTTTTTT. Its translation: CASSAGRATGELFF.